A single sample gave rise to the 20 T cell receptor beta chains below, sequenced in a study of OX40 agonist ivuxolimab in advanced cancers. The protocol was immunoSEQ multiplex PCR, while the TCRdb copy is restricted to in-frame clones and leaves out a portion. The table records 77,000 or so clones, under 95% of them present only once. The sample here was CD4+ or CD8+ T cells sorted from blood, taken in a trial of the OX40 agonist ivuxolimab. These receptors all stem from an adult with an advanced solid tumor such as melanoma, head and neck, liver or kidney cancer.

The chain carries TRBV7-8 and TRBJ2-5; possibly TRBD1 for D (5 bases). Trimming removed 0 bases at V and 2 bases at J, with 16 bases between. Germline V CDR1 and CDR2: SGHVS, FQNEAQ. The CDR3 loop spans 17 amino acids. The CDR3 is CASSLARLVGPQETQYF. The DNA for the CDR3 is TGTGCCAGCAGCTTAGCGAGATTAGTGGGGCCGCAAGAGACCCAGTACTTC.

This chain uses TRBV27 with TRBJ2-7; either TRBD1 or TRBD2 may supply D (6 bases each). V dropped 3 bases and J dropped 0 bases, with 15 bases sitting between them. The CDR3 is 16 amino acids. Germline V gene data show CDR1 as MNHEY and CDR2 as SMNVEV (reference sequence). This chain's CDR3 is CASSFSTGAFSYEQYF. CDR3 DNA sequence: TGTGCCAGCAGTTTTTCGACGGGGGCGTTCTCCTACGAGCAGTACTTC.

V usage is TRBV10-3 and J usage is TRBJ2-2; 10 bases agree with TRBD1. Germline loops: CDR1 ENHRY, CDR2 SYGVKD. J lost 6 bases, V lost 10 bases, and 8 bases had no gene match. The CDR3 consists of 14 residues. The CDR3 region is CASEGQGKAGELFF. CDR3 DNA: TGTGCCAGCGAGGGACAGGGGAAGGCCGGGGAGCTGTTTTTT.

The chain carries TRBV7-3 and TRBJ2-7; no definite D call. The CDR3 has 16 amino acids. Trimming cost V 2 bases and J 1 base, with 15 bases left between them. Germline values: CDR1 SGHTA, CDR2 FQGTGA. CDR3 amino acids: CASSLEGLGSSYEQYF. Here the CDR3 DNA reads TGTGCCAGCAGCTTAGAAGGTTTGGGCAGTTCCTACGAGCAGTACTTC.

V usage is TRBV11-2 and J usage is TRBJ2-7; the match to TRBD2 covers 9 bases. The germline CDR1 and CDR2 sequences are SGHAT and FQNNGV. The CDR3 totals 16 residues. Trimming cost V 4 bases and J 0 bases; bases outside gene matches: 7. CDR3 region: CASSSLAGGISYEQYF. Here the CDR3 DNA reads TGTGCCAGCAGCTCCCTTGCGGGGGGGATCTCCTACGAGCAGTACTTC.

This chain links TRBV25-1 with TRBJ1-2, with 7 bases matching TRBD1. Germline trimming cut 10 bases from V and 4 bases from J; bases unmatched to any gene: 9. This CDR3 spans 13 amino acids. The germline CDR1 and CDR2 sequences are MGHDK and SYGVNS. In DNA, the CDR3 is TGTGCCACCATGACAGGGTACGGCTATGGCTACACCTTC. Amino acids: CATMTGYGYGYTF.

The gene calls are TRBV19 and TRBJ1-5; D not certain. Germline CDR1 and CDR2: LNHDA and SQIVND (reference sequence). The CDR3 loop spans 14 amino acids. Trimming took 5 bases from V and 3 from J, leaving 11 bases between them. The CDR3 sequence is CASSSSAHNQPQHF. CDR3 sequence (DNA): TGTGCCAGTAGTTCGTCAGCGCACAATCAGCCCCAGCATTTT.

The chain couples TRBV4-1 to TRBJ1-2; unclear D gene. The CDR3 loop spans 14 amino acids. The germline CDR1 and CDR2 sequences are MGHRA and YSYEKL. The V and J ends lost 1 base and 2 bases respectively, with 8 bases between them. The CDR3 DNA reads as TGCGCCAGCAGCCAAGCGGACGGGAACTATGGCTACACCTTC. Protein sequence: CASSQADGNYGYTF.

The chain has TRBV5-1 and TRBJ2-5; D gene ambiguous. The J call may be mistaken, given a closer DNA end match to TRBJ2-7. The germline gives CDR1 SGHRS, CDR2 YFSETQ. The CDR3 is 14 residues long. The CDR3 nucleotides read TGCGCCAGCAGCTTGGGGCATCTCCCCTACGAGCAGTACTTC. It translates to CASSLGHLPYEQYF.

The V and J genes are TRBV19 and TRBJ2-7; 9 bases fit TRBD1. CDR1 is LNHDA and CDR2 is SQIVND in the germline V gene (reference sequence). This CDR3 comprises 17 residues. Trimming cost V 1 base and J 3 bases; bases outside gene matches: 10. CDR3 amino acids: CASSIVGTGTLRYEQYF. The DNA of the CDR3 is TGTGCCAGTAGTATAGTTGGGACAGGGACTCTTCGCTACGAGCAGTACTTC.

The CDR3: CASSQLYLEGYTF. The CDR3 nucleotides read TGCGCCAGCAGCCAATTATACCTGGAGGGCTACACCTTC. The chain couples TRBV4-1 to TRBJ1-2; D gene ambiguous. The CDR3 has 13 residues. Germline CDR1 and CDR2: MGHRA and YSYEKL. V was cut by 2 bases and J by 8 bases, with 12 bases left in between.

This chain joins TRBV10-3 and TRBJ1-6; D gene unclear. Germline CDR1 ENHRY, CDR2 SYGVKD. The CDR3 covers 13 residues. V lost 0 bases and J 7 bases, leaving 4 bases between the germline ends. The CDR3 spells CAISESLNSPLHF. CDR3 coding DNA: TGTGCCATCAGTGAGTCATTAAATTCACCCCTCCACTTT.

This clone was seen a single time. The rearrangement uses TRBV11-3 and TRBJ1-1; D remains unclear. CDR1 is SGHNT and CDR2 is YENEEA in the germline V gene. The CDR3 runs 13 residues. V was cut by 2 bases and J by 2 bases, with 6 bases left in between. CDR3 coding DNA: TGTGCCAGCAGCTTAACGAGAAACACTGAAGCTTTCTTT. Its translation: CASSLTRNTEAFF.

This sequence joins TRBV13 and TRBJ2-7, with D uncertain. Trimming took off 2 bases at V and 7 bases at J, with 12 bases between the two ends. The V gene's germline CDR1 is PRHDT and CDR2 FYEKMQ (reference sequence). CDR3 length: 13 residues. The CDR3 region is CASSLRISSEQYF. The CDR3, as DNA: TGTGCCAGCAGCTTAAGGATTTCGAGTGAGCAGTACTTC. Filled out from reference TRBV13 and TRBJ2-7, the complete variable domain reads AAGVIQSPRHLIKEKRETATLKCYPIPRHDTVYWYQQGPGQDPQFLISFYEKMQSDKGSIPDRFSAQQFSDYHSELNMSSLELGDSALYFCASSLRISSEQYFGPGTRLTVT.

The chain couples TRBV11-2 to TRBJ1-1; D not certain. Germline CDR1 and CDR2: SGHAT and FQNNGV. The germline V and J ends were trimmed by 7 bases and 0 bases, with 15 bases remaining between them. CDR3 length: 15 amino acids. The CDR3 sequence is CASTPGVELNTEAFF. The DNA of the CDR3 is TGTGCCAGCACCCCCGGGGTCGAACTGAACACTGAAGCTTTCTTT. Complete variable domain (other parts from reference TRBV11-2 and TRBJ1-1): EAGVAQSPRYKIIEKRQSVAFWCNPISGHATLYWYQQILGQGPKLLIQFQNNGVVDDSQLPKDRFSAERLKGVDSTLKIQPAKLEDSAVYLCASTPGVELNTEAFFGQGTRLTVV.

J is TRBJ1-3 and V is TRBV27; tentative D call: TRBD1 (5 bases). Per the germline V gene, CDR1 is MNHEY and CDR2 is SMNVEV (reference sequence). V was trimmed by 5 bases and J by 0 bases, leaving 23 bases between them. The CDR3 has 19 amino acids. Written as DNA, the CDR3 is TGTGCCAGCAGTCCCTCGGGACTGACCATCTCGCACTCTGGAAACACCATATATTTT. Translating it yields CASSPSGLTISHSGNTIYF.

This clone was observed a handful of times. The V gene is TRBV7-8, the J gene TRBJ2-7, with D perhaps TRBD1 or TRBD2 (5 bases each). CDR1 is SGHVS, CDR2 FQNEAQ, per germline. CDR3 length: 16 residues. V was clipped by 5 bases and J by 2 bases, with 19 bases between them. CDR3 region: CASSLLHEGPTYEQYF. CDR3 in DNA: TGTGCCAGCAGCCTACTTCACGAGGGGCCGACCTACGAGCAGTACTTC.

The rearrangement links TRBV6-6 to TRBJ2-7; tentatively, D is TRBD2 (7 bases). The CDR3 has 15 amino acids. V was trimmed by 6 bases and J by 1 base, leaving 16 bases between them. Germline V lookup: CDR1 MNHNY, CDR2 SVGAGI (reference sequence). In DNA form, the CDR3 reads TGTGCCAGCAGGTCGTCAAGGGGGGGGTCCTACGAGCAGTACTTC. This codes for CASRSSRGGSYEQYF.

This chain connects TRBV21-1 to TRBJ2-7; the listed D gene, TRBD2, was not tested against the DNA. TRBV21-1 represents a pseudogene. The CDR3 runs 14 residues. CDR3 in DNA: TGTGCCAGCAGCGGTCGAGATTATTTTTACGAGCAGTACTTC. Its translation is CASSGRDYFYEQYF.

This rearrangement joins TRBV6-5 to TRBJ2-1, with D maybe TRBD1 (5 bases). The CDR3 loop spans 13 amino acids. Trimming left V 2 bases short and J 7 bases short, with 9 bases between. Germline V gene sequence: CDR1 MNHEY, CDR2 SVGAGI. The CDR3 DNA follows: TGTGCCAGCAGTTACGGCGCAGGGAATGAGCAGTTCTTC. Residues: CASSYGAGNEQFF.